This T cell receptor (beta chain) originates from a study of technical replicates of blood from several donors. The CDR3 spans 15 residues. With 4 bases clipped from V and 3 bases from J, the junction kept 5 bases outside the gene matches. Per the germline V gene, CDR1 is MRHNA and CDR2 is SNTAGT. This table comes from immunoSEQ multiplex PCR, and its TCRdb copy is limited to in-frame clones, with some not included. In the table there are about 72,000 clones, less than 97% of which are singletons. This chain joins TRBV6-4 and TRBJ2-2, with 7 bases identical to TRBD2. This sequence was found in a human donor in good health. The sequenced sample was T cells isolated from PBMCs. The CDR3 region has the DNA TGTGCCAGCAGTGTAATCGCGGGAGACACCGGGGAGCTGTTTTTT. Its protein product is CASSVIAGDTGELFF.